This passage covers 14 T cell receptor beta chains from one sample sequenced in a study of post-analysis software for immune sequencing data (dated by TCRdb to about 2015). The library was made by PCR. TCRdb names Illumina HiSeq 2500 as the instrument used. Unique molecular identifiers were incorporated into TCR beta cDNA libraries to reduce PCR and sequencing biases. TCRdb ran its own pipeline on the public reads, namely fastp trimming at Q25 and MiXCR clone calling, and kept in-frame beta chains. Here each entry gathers all rows of one CDR3 protein and keeps the most common genes and DNA. Recorded for this sample are 160,000 or so distinct CDR3 sequences; under 40% of them occurred a single time. Clones ranked in the top ten supply 25% to 35% of the sample. The meaning of the sample's time point label: second blood draw from one MS patient after hematopoietic stem cell transplantation. The sequenced sample was blood, obtained after autologous hematopoietic stem cell transplantation. These receptors were obtained from a girl aged 5-17 years with multiple sclerosis. Donor details come from another sample of the same person, matched by shared clones.

This clonotype has just a few counts. The V gene is TRBV29-1, the J gene TRBJ2-3, with no clear D. V shed 6 bases and J shed 2 bases, with 6 bases lying between them. CDR3 length: 11 residues. Germline loops: CDR1 SQVTM, CDR2 ANQGSEA. The CDR3 loop is CSVGSTDTQYF. In DNA, the CDR3 is TGCAGCGTCGGGTCCACAGATACGCAGTATTTT.

The V gene is TRBV5-4, the J gene TRBJ2-1; 7 nucleotides line up with TRBD1. This CDR3 spans 14 amino acids. Per the germline V gene, CDR1 is SGHNT and CDR2 is YYREEE (reference sequence). Germline trimming cut 4 bases from V and 9 bases from J; bases unmatched to any gene: 10. The CDR3 loop reads CASSPGQERGEQFF. The CDR3 DNA reads TGTGCCAGCAGCCCCGGACAGGAACGTGGTGAGCAGTTCTTC.

In its sample, this clonotype was seen a few times. A read error may produce the germline difference seen at one junction end. The rearrangement joins TRBV4-1 to TRBJ2-1; D is unclear. There are 15 residues in the CDR3. Looked up from germline, CDR1 is MGHRA and CDR2 is YSYEKL. CDR3 in DNA: TGCGCCATCAGCCAAGTCATCCAGGAAGACAATGAGCAGTTCTTC. Protein product: CAISQVIQEDNEQFF.

This clonotype came up many times. The rearrangement uses TRBV5-1 and TRBJ2-6, with D uncertain. The V gene lost 1 base and the J gene lost 5 bases, with 10 bases spanning the gap. Germline assignment: CDR1 SGHRS and CDR2 YFSETQ. The CDR3 contains 15 residues. In nucleotides, the CDR3 is TGCGCCAGCAGCTTGTTGGGGTTCTGGGCCAACGTCCTGACTTTC. This sequence encodes CASSLLGFWANVLTF.

This clonotype was observed a few times. The V and J genes are TRBV2 and TRBJ2-5; the D gene could be TRBD1 or TRBD2 (5 bases each). This CDR3 has 17 residues. Germline assignment: CDR1 SNHLY and CDR2 FYNNEI. Trimming cost V 4 bases and J 4 bases, with 22 bases left between them. The CDR3 nucleotides are TGTGCCAGCAGTGCCCTTAAAATGGGGGAGAGGGGAGAGACCCAGTACTTC. This codes for CASSALKMGERGETQYF.

This clonotype was counted only a few times. The gene calls are TRBV5-1 and TRBJ2-3; possible D gene TRBD1, 5 bases. Trimming stripped 4 bases from V and 0 bases from J, with 12 bases between. CDR1 SGHRS and CDR2 YFSETQ come from the germline V gene. The CDR3 extends over 15 amino acids. CDR3 in amino acids: CASSRLDKSTDTQYF. Here the CDR3 DNA reads TGCGCCAGCAGCCGCCTGGACAAGAGCACAGATACGCAGTATTTT.

The rearrangement joins TRBV9 to TRBJ2-3; TRBD2 aligns across 8 bases. The CDR3 runs to 15 residues. Germline V CDR1 and CDR2: SGDLS, YYNGEE. V shed 4 bases, J shed 4 bases, and the junction held 8 bases outside the gene matches. DNA of the CDR3: TGTGCCAGCAGCTCCAGCGGGAGAGGGGCAGATACGCAGTATTTT. Protein product: CASSSSGRGADTQYF.

There are many counts of this clonotype. The chain combines TRBV7-9 with TRBJ2-7; D is ambiguous. Germline CDR1 reads SEHNR; CDR2 reads FQNEAQ (reference sequence). Trimming took off 2 bases at V and 6 bases at J, with 17 bases between the two ends. The length of the CDR3 is 15 residues. The CDR3 bases are TGTGCCAGCAGCTTATCGGAGCTCGCATCAGGCGAGCAGTACTTC. Translated, it gives CASSLSELASGEQYF.

In its sample, this clonotype was seen a few times. This chain connects TRBV10-3 to TRBJ2-1; D uncertain. The V gene's germline CDR1 is ENHRY and CDR2 SYGVKD. This CDR3 contains 11 residues. Trimming stripped 0 bases from V and 10 bases from J, with 4 bases between. CDR3 protein: CAISESGEQFF. As DNA, the CDR3 is TGTGCCATCAGTGAGTCCGGAGAGCAGTTCTTC.

This clonotype was counted only a few times. This sequence joins TRBV12-3 or TRBV12-4 and TRBJ1-1, with D tentatively TRBD1 (5 bases). Trimming stripped 2 bases from V and 4 bases from J, with 14 bases between. The CDR3 is 15 amino acids. DNA of the CDR3: TGTGCCAGCAGTTTAAAGGGTGGAGGGGTCACTGAAGCTTTCTTT. Protein sequence: CASSLKGGGVTEAFF.

The chain carries TRBV7-3 and TRBJ1-2; D is perhaps TRBD1 (5 bases). CDR3 size: 15 residues. The V and J ends lost 5 bases and 0 bases respectively, with 13 bases between them. Germline-derived CDR1 and CDR2 are SGHTA and FQGTGA. DNA for the CDR3: TGTGCCAGCAGCCCCTCAGGGACCTCTAACTATGGCTACACCTTC. This translates into CASSPSGTSNYGYTF. Full variable domain (missing parts from reference TRBV7-3 and TRBJ1-2): GAGVSQTPSNKVTEKGKYVELRCDPISGHTALYWYRQSLGQGPEFLIYFQGTGAADDSGLPNDRFFAVRPEGSVSTLKIQRTERGDSAVYLCASSPSGTSNYGYTFGSGTRLTVV.

V is TRBV27 and J is TRBJ1-1; D remains ambiguous. The CDR3 runs 13 residues. The germline V and J ends were trimmed by 1 base and 3 bases, with 6 bases remaining between them. The germline V gene encodes CDR1 MNHEY and CDR2 SMNVEV (reference sequence). CDR3 nucleotides: TGTGCCAGCAGTTTATTCCGACACACTGAAGCTTTCTTT. It codes for CASSLFRHTEAFF.

The gene calls are TRBV19 and TRBJ2-5; no firm D call. Deletions cut 0 bases from V and 0 bases from J, with 2 bases between. Per germline, CDR1 LNHDA and CDR2 SQIVND (reference sequence). This CDR3 is built from 13 residues. CDR3 nucleotides: TGTGCCAGTAGTATAGACAACCAAGAGACCCAGTACTTC. As protein: CASSIDNQETQYF.

The sample holds a few counts of this clonotype. This chain connects TRBV28 to TRBJ2-4; 8 nucleotides agree with TRBD1. V was clipped by 5 bases and J by 3 bases; unmatched bases: 0. CDR1 and CDR2 (germline): MDHEN, SYDVKM. The CDR3 is 13 residues long. The CDR3 sequence: CASSDRGKNIQYF. CDR3 DNA sequence: TGTGCCAGCAGTGACAGGGGCAAAAACATTCAGTACTTC.